This TCR beta chain was sequenced for a study of blood T cell repertoires in COVID-19. About the study: The study drew acute and convalescent COVID-19 samples from the United States, Italy and Spain. T cells, B-cell-depleted T cells, or PBMCs provided the cDNA or gDNA that served as material.

A Seattle source enrolled patients during active infection and followed them longitudinally. In the original analysis: Amplifying reference gene primers gave estimates of nucleated cell counts. This table comes from immunoSEQ multiplex PCR, and its TCRdb copy is limited to in-frame clones, with some not included. V, J and clone size derive from that table, while D and trimming were established from the DNA sequence. Here the sample spans fewer than 700,000 clones, around 90% being singletons. The specimen was peripheral blood. This TCR was sampled from a woman between 45 and 65 years old with COVID-19, enrolled during active disease.

The CDR3 loop reads CASSLGADSSTDTQYF. In DNA, the CDR3 is TGTGCCAGCAGTTTGGGGGCAGACTCTAGCACAGATACGCAGTATTTT. The rearrangement uses TRBV27 and TRBJ2-3; D is perhaps TRBD1 (6 bases). CDR1 is MNHEY and CDR2 is SMNVEV in the germline V gene (reference sequence). The CDR3 spans 16 residues. V was shortened by 3 bases and J by 0 bases, with 13 bases between the two germline ends.